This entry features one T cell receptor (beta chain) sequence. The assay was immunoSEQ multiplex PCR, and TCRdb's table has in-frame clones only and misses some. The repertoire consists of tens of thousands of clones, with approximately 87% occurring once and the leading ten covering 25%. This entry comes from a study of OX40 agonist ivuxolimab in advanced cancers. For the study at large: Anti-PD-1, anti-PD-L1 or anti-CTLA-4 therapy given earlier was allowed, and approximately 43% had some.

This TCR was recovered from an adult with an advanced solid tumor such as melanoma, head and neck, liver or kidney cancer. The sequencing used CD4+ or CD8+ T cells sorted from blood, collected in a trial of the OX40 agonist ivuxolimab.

CDR3 sequence: CASSEWASGMSSYNEQFF. The CDR3 bases are TGTGCCAGCAGTGAATGGGCAAGCGGGATGAGCTCCTACAATGAGCAGTTCTTC. The chain carries TRBV2 and TRBJ2-1, with 7 bases that match TRBD2. Trimming took 2 bases from V and 0 from J; bases not matched to a gene: 10. The germline V gene has CDR1 SNHLY and CDR2 FYNNEI. CDR3 length: 18 residues.